This T cell receptor (beta chain) was sequenced during a study of blood T cell repertoires in COVID-19. Study at large: Italy, Spain and the United States were the sources of the convalescent and acute COVID-19 samples. PBMCs, B-cell-depleted T cells, or T cells were the source of the cDNA or gDNA that made up the material.

Per the authors' pipeline: Reference gene primers were amplified, and this amplification served to estimate nucleated cell counts. Data came from immunoSEQ multiplex PCR; TCRdb stores just in-frame clones and leaves some out. That table furnishes V, J and clone size, whereas the DNA furnished D and trimming. This sample yields under 250,000 clones, of which roughly 78% are seen a single time; 9.5% to 15% belongs to the top ten. The J segment lost 6 bases and the V segment lost 1 base, leaving 6 bases of the junction unmatched. Germline-derived CDR1 and CDR2 are LGHNA and YSLEER. The CDR3 totals 17 residues.

The sequenced sample consisted of peripheral blood. This clonotype was sampled from a woman in her thirties or forties with acute or convalescent COVID-19. The genes are TRBV4-3 and TRBJ2-1, with 13 bases aligning to TRBD2. The CDR3 nucleotides read TGCGCCAGCAGCCAAGGGACTAGCGGGAGATCCGTCAATGAGCAGTTCTTC. Its translation is CASSQGTSGRSVNEQFF.